One and the same sample provided the 10 T cell receptor beta chains below, sequenced in a study of blood T cell repertoires in COVID-19. Produced via immunoSEQ multiplex PCR; TCRdb's table is partial and in-frame only. In the table there are around 100,000 clones, around 90% of which are singletons. Sequencing was carried out using peripheral blood. The receptor source for this set is a woman at least 80 years old with acute or convalescent COVID-19.

This chain uses TRBV5-6 with TRBJ2-7, with 7 positions matching TRBD1. Trimming removed 2 bases from V and 0 bases from J; junction bases left unmatched: 14. The CDR3 is 18 amino acids. Per the germline V gene, CDR1 is SGHDT and CDR2 is YYEEEE. The CDR3 nucleotides are TGTGCCAGCAGCTTCCGGAGCAACAGGGGATGGAGCTCCTACGAGCAGTACTTC. It translates to CASSFRSNRGWSSYEQYF.

The rearrangement links TRBV30 to TRBJ1-2; 7 positions match TRBD1. The CDR3 sequence is 17 residues long. V was pared by 0 bases and J by 1 base, with 11 bases of the junction left unmatched. Germline-derived CDR1 and CDR2 are GTSNPN and SVGIG (reference sequence). In nucleotides, the CDR3 is TGTGCCTGGAGTGTACTGGGTTGGGACAGACTTAACTATGGCTACACCTTC. Translated: CAWSVLGWDRLNYGYTF.

The chain is built from TRBV3-1 (or the pseudogene TRBV3-2) and TRBJ1-2; 10 nucleotides align to TRBD1. Germline loops: CDR1 LGHDT, CDR2 YNNKEL (reference sequence). Trimming cost V 4 bases and J 8 bases; bases outside gene matches: 7. The CDR3 spans 14 residues. Here the CDR3 DNA reads TGTGCCAGCAGCCCCTTCGGACAGGGGGGCGGCTACACCTTC. Translated, it gives CASSPFGQGGGYTF.

This chain links TRBV12-3 or TRBV12-4 with TRBJ2-7; D remains unclear. V was pared by 6 bases and J by 5 bases, with 8 bases between. The CDR3 is 11 amino acids. CDR3 nucleotides: TGTGCCAGCAGCTCCAGCGACGAGCAGTACTTC. Protein: CASSSSDEQYF.

The chain combines TRBV5-1 with TRBJ2-3, with 10 positions matching TRBD2. CDR1 and CDR2 from the germline V gene are SGHRS and YFSETQ. V trimming: 4 bases; J trimming: 0 bases; junction bases outside the gene matches: 5. This CDR3 spans 16 amino acids. CDR3 nucleotides: TGCGCCAGCAGCCGAGAGACTAGCGGGAGCACAGATACGCAGTATTTT. Protein: CASSRETSGSTDTQYF.

The chain uses TRBV10-3 and TRBJ1-2, with TRBD1 matching 8 bases. CDR1 and CDR2 from the germline V gene are ENHRY and SYGVKD. Losses at the gene ends were 6 bases for V and 0 bases for J; bases not matched to a gene: 9. The CDR3 extends over 16 amino acids. The CDR3 DNA sequence: TGTGCCATCAGCCCTGGGGGACAGGAAGCTAACTATGGCTACACCTTC. As protein: CAISPGGQEANYGYTF.

This chain joins TRBV4-2 and TRBJ2-1; the match to TRBD2 covers 7 bases. V trimming: 5 bases; J trimming: 0 bases; junction bases outside the gene matches: 7. In germline, CDR1 is LGHNA, CDR2 YNFKEQ. This CDR3 is built from 16 residues. The DNA of the CDR3 is TGTGCCAGCAGCGACGCGGGGGTCCTCTCCTACAATGAGCAGTTCTTC. Translated, it gives CASSDAGVLSYNEQFF.

This clone was seen more than once but under ten times. This chain links TRBV9 with TRBJ1-1, with 8 bases aligning to TRBD1. Trimming removed 3 bases from V and 2 bases from J; junction bases left unmatched: 9. CDR1 and CDR2 (germline): SGDLS, YYNGEE. The CDR3 length is 16 residues. For the CDR3, the DNA is TGTGCCAGCAGCGCCTGGACAGGGATGAGTAACACTGAAGCTTTCTTT. The encoded protein is CASSAWTGMSNTEAFF.

The V and J genes are TRBV19 and TRBJ2-2; 12 positions match TRBD2. The CDR3 spans 18 residues. Per the germline V gene, CDR1 is LNHDA and CDR2 is SQIVND (reference sequence). The V segment lost 7 bases and the J segment 8 bases; nucleotides outside the gene matches: 17. The DNA of the CDR3 is TGTGCCAGTACTTATGGACTTTCCGGACTAGCGGGGAAGGGGGAGCTGTTTTTT. Its protein is CASTYGLSGLAGKGELFF.

Only a few counts were recorded for this clone. V gene TRBV9 combines with J gene TRBJ2-2, with D possibly matching TRBD2 (5 bases). The CDR3 has 12 amino acids. V was trimmed by 7 bases and J by 7 bases, leaving 11 bases between them. Per the germline V gene, CDR1 is SGDLS and CDR2 is YYNGEE. The CDR3 bases are TGTGCCAGCCGGGATGGAAACGGGGAGCTGTTTTTT. Translated, it gives CASRDGNGELFF.